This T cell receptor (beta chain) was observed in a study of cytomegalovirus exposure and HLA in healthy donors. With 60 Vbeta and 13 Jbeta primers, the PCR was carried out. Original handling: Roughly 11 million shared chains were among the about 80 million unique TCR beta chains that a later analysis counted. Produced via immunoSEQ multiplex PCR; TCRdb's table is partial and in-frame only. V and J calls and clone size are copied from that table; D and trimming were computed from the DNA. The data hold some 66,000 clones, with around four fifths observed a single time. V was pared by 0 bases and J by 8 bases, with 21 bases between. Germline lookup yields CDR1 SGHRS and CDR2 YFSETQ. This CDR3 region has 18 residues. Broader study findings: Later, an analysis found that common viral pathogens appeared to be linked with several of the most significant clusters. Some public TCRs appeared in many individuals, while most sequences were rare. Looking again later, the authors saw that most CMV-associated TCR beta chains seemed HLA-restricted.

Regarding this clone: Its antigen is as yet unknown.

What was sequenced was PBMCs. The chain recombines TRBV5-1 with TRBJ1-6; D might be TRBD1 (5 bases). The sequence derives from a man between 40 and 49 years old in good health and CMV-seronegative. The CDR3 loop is CASSLVSGDSNSYSPLHF. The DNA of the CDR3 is TGCGCCAGCAGCTTGGTCTCGGGGGATTCAAACTCATATTCACCCCTCCACTTT.